This T cell receptor beta chain was obtained from a study of CD8+ T cells in alopecia areata (dated by TCRdb to the late 2010s). Background on the whole study: The treated patients, all with moderate-to-severe alopecia areata, were enrolled in an open-label pilot trial of oral tofacitinib given at 5 to 10 mg twice daily. Biopsies were taken from tofacitinib-treated patients at baseline and again at 4 and 24 weeks into treatment, and several of those patients also had a later scalp biopsy. High-throughput TCRbeta sequencing was used to examine T cell clonal expansion in alopecia areata in both the C3H/HeJ mouse model and human patients. Scalp clonality was compared across normal scalp (n=4), patchy alopecia areata scalp (n=8), and alopecia totalis/universalis scalp (n=8). Tofacitinib was administered for 6 to 18 months, and 6 months of follow-up off drug were then conducted to assess delayed response and recurrence. TCRbeta CDR3 regions were amplified by immunoSEQ multiplex PCR using 35 Vbeta forward and 13 Jbeta reverse primers. Human TCRbeta sequencing covered scalp tissue and sorted CD4+ and CD8+ peripheral blood T cells from patchy and totalis/universalis alopecia areata patients and healthy controls. The RNA source kit depended on sample type: the PAXgene miRNA kit for fixed scalp, the miRNeasy kit for PBMCs, and the RNeasy kit for mouse skin.

The CDR3 has 18 amino acids, counting the end cysteine and phenylalanine. CDR3 DNA is the only sequence kept; it has 54 bases, read in frame from the first base. V sheds 2 bases and J sheds 1 base, leaving 21 bases between their ends. CDR1 and CDR2, looked up from the germline V gene, are SGHRS and YFSETQ. What the authors observed across the whole study: Shared TCR sequences between patients were less evident than in mice, which may be partly attributable to HLA diversity in the patient population. Unlike mouse skin, where gammadelta T cells dominate, normal human skin contains resident alphabeta T cells that get sequenced too, which complicates analysis of the scalp TCR repertoire. Compared with normal scalp, lesional scalp had higher clonality and more expanded CD8+ clones, particularly in alopecia totalis/universalis, a pattern that suggests antigenic drive.

The library relied on the immunoSEQ multiplex PCR assay. To provide template for TCR sequencing, every sample had RNA extracted and reverse transcribed into cDNA. SuperScript III was used for first-strand cDNA synthesis, primed with a 2:1 mix of oligo-dT and random hexamers. A synthetic immune receptor repertoire was used to assess amplification bias, and residual bias was removed computationally. Turning to the authors' computational methods: Raw reads were preprocessed to remove errors, and CDR3 was defined according to IMGT conventions as the region from the conserved cysteine to phenylalanine. Clonality was calculated as 1 minus Shannon entropy normalized by log2 of the number of productive unique TCRs. CD4 or CD8 identity of scalp clones was inferred by cross-referencing scalp TCRbeta sequences with sorted blood CD4 and CD8 repertoires. Imported from immuneACCESS, the table was reduced by TCRdb to in-frame sequences with V and J called. These copies leave out some clones; in studies compared against another copy, an unresolved V gene accounts for under half, and the cause of the remainder is not known. The DNA was the basis for D and trimming; V, J and clone size are from that table. The sample has some 51,000 clones on record, around 96% of them singletons. The biggest ten clones account for under 30% of the sample.

The sample's time point label, decoded: baseline before oral tofacitinib. Lesional scalp punch biopsies and peripheral blood were obtained from alopecia areata patients. PBMCs were isolated by density centrifugation and stained for CD3, CD4 and CD8, and CD4+ and CD8+ T cells were sorted on a FACSAria. Of note for this clone: Its antigen specificity is not known. No qualities accompany the bases; no much larger clone lies one base away.

The input for sequencing was CD8+ T cells sorted from blood, taken at week 0. This receptor chain uses TRBV5-1 and TRBJ1-1; matching of 6 bases hints at TRBD1 as the D gene. The receptor was derived from a human donor with alopecia areata. The CDR3 in this case is CASSFMDGGHGSNTEAFF. The DNA is as follows: TGCGCCAGCAGCTTCATGGACGGGGGACACGGTTCGAACACTGAAGCTTTCTTT.